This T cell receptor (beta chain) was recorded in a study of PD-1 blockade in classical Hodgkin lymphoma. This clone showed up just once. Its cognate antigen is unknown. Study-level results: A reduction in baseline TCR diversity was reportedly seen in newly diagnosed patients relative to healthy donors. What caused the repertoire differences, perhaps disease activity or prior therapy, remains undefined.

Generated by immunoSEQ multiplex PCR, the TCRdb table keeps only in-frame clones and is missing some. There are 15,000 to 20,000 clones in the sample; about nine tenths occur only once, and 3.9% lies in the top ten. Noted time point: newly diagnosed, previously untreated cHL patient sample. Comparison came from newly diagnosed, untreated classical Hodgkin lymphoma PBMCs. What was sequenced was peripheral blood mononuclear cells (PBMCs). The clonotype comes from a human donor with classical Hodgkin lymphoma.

The DNA for the CDR3 is TGTGCCAGCATCCGCGCGACAGGGCTCGCCACTGAAGCTTTCTTT. This sequence encodes CASIRATGLATEAFF. The gene calls are TRBV28 and TRBJ1-1, with 7 nucleotides matching TRBD1. The CDR3 spans 15 residues. Germline CDR1 is MDHEN and CDR2 is SYDVKM. J lost 4 bases, V lost 7 bases, and 12 bases had no gene match. Based on the CDR3 plus reference TRBV28 and TRBJ1-1, the full variable domain is DVKVTQSSRYLVKRTGEKVFLECVQDMDHENMFWYRQDPGLGLRLIYFSYDVKMKEKGDIPEGYSVSREKKERFSLILESASTNQTSMYLCASIRATGLATEAFFGQGTRLTVV.